This T cell receptor (beta chain) derives from a study of blood T cell repertoires in COVID-19. Study background: Samples of COVID-19 (acute and convalescent) were obtained from the United States, Italy and Spain. In each case, the material was cDNA or gDNA derived from T cells, B-cell-depleted T cells, or PBMCs.

Original methodology: Scientists estimated how many nucleated cells there were by amplifying reference gene primers. TCRdb's table, derived via immunoSEQ multiplex PCR, lists solely in-frame clones and lacks some. The DNA was the basis for D and trimming; V, J and clone size are from that table. The table lists 50,000 to 80,000 clones, roughly 86% of them singletons. CDR1 is GTSNPN and CDR2 is SVGIG in the germline V gene (reference sequence). V lost 0 bases to trimming and J lost 3 bases, with 14 bases between them. This CDR3 has 15 residues. The source is a man in his 60s with acute or convalescent COVID-19. The sequencing sample was made of peripheral blood. This chain links TRBV30 with TRBJ2-5; tentatively, D is TRBD1 (6 bases). The CDR3 region is CAWSVGGPGKETQYF. CDR3 coding DNA: TGTGCCTGGAGTGTAGGGGGACCAGGAAAAGAGACCCAGTACTTC. Full variable domain (remainder filled in from reference TRBV30 and TRBJ2-5): SQTIHQWPATLVQPVGSPLSLECTVEGTSNPNLYWYRQAAGRGLQLLFYSVGIGQISSEVPQNLSASRPQDRQFILSSKKLLLSDSGFYLCAWSVGGPGKETQYFGPGTRLLVL.